The 15 T cell receptor beta chains below come from one sample, sequenced in a study of shared clonotypes between healthy human individuals. Produced via immunoSEQ multiplex PCR; TCRdb's table is partial and in-frame only. The table records 2 million to 2.5 million clones, approximately 95% of them present only once. Sequencing was done on a sample of naive CD4+ T cells sorted from blood. Subset in this sample: CD45RA+ positively selected. The receptors stem from a man in his late teens or twenties in good health.

The chain recombines TRBV12-5 with TRBJ1-2; D is unresolved. V was shortened by 1 base and J by 3 bases, with 21 bases between the two germline ends. CDR3 length: 18 residues. The germline gives CDR1 LGHNT, CDR2 FRNRAP. The CDR3 spells CASGLGDKAGKVDYGYTF. The DNA of the CDR3 is TGTGCTAGTGGTTTGGGGGATAAAGCGGGTAAGGTCGACTATGGCTACACCTTC.

The V call is TRBV27, the J call TRBJ2-3; 8 bases map to TRBD1. The CDR3 totals 13 residues. J was trimmed by 13 bases and V by 5 bases; bases with no gene match: 11. Germline V CDR1 and CDR2: MNHEY, SMNVEV (reference sequence). Here the CDR3 DNA reads TGTGCCAGCAGTCCCCGGACAGGGTTTGGGGAGTATTTT. Translated, it gives CASSPRTGFGEYF.

On this clone itself: This sample also contains other DNA sequences that code for the same CDR3. This sequence joins TRBV9 and TRBJ2-7; D might be TRBD1 (6 bases). The germline V and J ends were trimmed by 0 bases and 4 bases, with 11 bases remaining between them. Germline-derived CDR1 and CDR2 are SGDLS and YYNGEE. The CDR3 has 14 residues. CDR3 in amino acids: CASSVEAGAYEQYF. The CDR3 DNA reads as TGTGCCAGCAGCGTAGAGGCAGGGGCGTACGAGCAGTACTTC.

V is TRBV18 and J is TRBJ1-5; weak D call: TRBD1 (5 bases). The CDR3 is 16 residues long. Germline V gene sequence: CDR1 KGHSH, CDR2 LQKENI. V was clipped by 2 bases and J by 6 bases, with 17 bases between them. The CDR3 loop reads CASSPEQVGGGQPQHF. For the CDR3, the DNA is TGTGCCAGCTCACCAGAACAGGTGGGAGGTGGTCAGCCCCAGCATTTT. The whole variable domain, remainder taken from reference TRBV18 and TRBJ1-5, is NAGVMQNPRHLVRRRGQEARLRCSPMKGHSHVYWYRQLPEEGLKFMVYLQKENIIDESGMPKERFSAEFPKEGPSILRIQQVVRGDSAAYFCASSPEQVGGGQPQHFGDGTRLSIL.

V and J are TRBV10-3 and TRBJ1-2; D not certain. This CDR3 spans 13 amino acids. Trimming took off 0 bases at V and 7 bases at J, with 9 bases between the two ends. Germline V gives CDR1 ENHRY, CDR2 SYGVKD. The CDR3 DNA is TGTGCCATCAGTGAGTCAGAAGGGTCTGGCTACACCTTC. Protein: CAISESEGSGYTF.

V usage is TRBV7-8 and J usage is TRBJ1-4; 10 bases line up with TRBD1. CDR3 length equals 16 residues. Germline V gene lookup returns CDR1 SGHVS and CDR2 FQNEAQ. V lost 5 bases and J lost 4; bases outside the gene matches: 7. CDR3 region: CASSKARDRGNEKLFF. In DNA, the CDR3 is TGTGCCAGCAGCAAAGCCCGGGACAGGGGTAATGAAAAACTGTTTTTT.

The DNA for the CDR3 is TGTGCCAGCTCACCAGACGTCTACGAGCAGTACTTC. It encodes CASSPDVYEQYF. J is TRBJ2-7 and V is TRBV18; D is ambiguous. Germline V gene sequence: CDR1 KGHSH, CDR2 LQKENI. This CDR3 has 12 residues. Trimming cost V 2 bases and J 3 bases, with 5 bases left between them.

Concerning this clone: Other DNA sequences of this sample code for an identical CDR3. The rearrangement uses TRBV7-6 and TRBJ2-3; D call uncertain. Germline V gene sequence: CDR1 SGHVS, CDR2 FNYEAQ. This CDR3 has 12 amino acids. With 1 base removed from V and 6 bases from J, the gap between germline ends came to 5 bases. The CDR3 coding sequence is TGTGCCAGCAGCTTAGTTAGGGATACGCAGTATTTT. Its protein is CASSLVRDTQYF.

The gene calls are TRBV6-6 and TRBJ2-7; maybe TRBD2 (5 bases). CDR1 MNHNY and CDR2 SVGAGI come from the germline V gene (reference sequence). V lost 4 bases and J lost 2, with 15 bases in between. This CDR3 contains 15 residues. The CDR3 DNA is TGTGCCAGCAGTTCCCGAGGGCAGGCGGCCTACGAGCAGTACTTC. Translation: CASSSRGQAAYEQYF.

CDR3 in amino acids: CASSRGGLGLDNEQFF. The CDR3 nucleotides are TGCGCCAGCAGCCGGGGGGGTTTGGGACTGGACAATGAGCAGTTCTTC. The chain employs TRBV4-1 and TRBJ2-1; 7 nucleotides match TRBD2. V trimming: 4 bases; J trimming: 5 bases; junction bases outside the gene matches: 11. CDR3 length: 16 amino acids. Germline V gene data show CDR1 as MGHRA and CDR2 as YSYEKL.

The rearrangement links TRBV7-6 to TRBJ1-1; D is undetermined. V lost 5 bases to trimming and J lost 0 bases, with 7 bases between them. This CDR3 region has 13 residues. Per the germline V gene, CDR1 is SGHVS and CDR2 is FNYEAQ. CDR3 nucleotides: TGTGCCAGCAGCGTAACAGTGAACACTGAAGCTTTCTTT. Amino acids: CASSVTVNTEAFF.

The chain couples TRBV6-6 to TRBJ2-7; TRBD2 matches at 8 bases. With V trimmed by 4 bases and J by 6 bases, 11 bases remained unmatched. Germline V gene lookup returns CDR1 MNHNY and CDR2 SVGAGI (reference sequence). This CDR3 comprises 15 residues. DNA of the CDR3: TGTGCCAGCAGTTCCTATCTAGCGGGCCTAGCCGAGCAGTACTTC. Residues: CASSSYLAGLAEQYF.

The CDR3 is CALQGGRTGELFF. The CDR3 nucleotides are TGTGCCTTACAGGGGGGACGTACCGGGGAGCTGTTTTTT. The rearrangement joins TRBV7-9 to TRBJ2-2; 8 bases fit TRBD1. CDR3 length: 13 amino acids. After removal of 11 bases from V and 5 bases from J, the junction contained 7 bases not matched to a gene. Per germline, CDR1 SEHNR and CDR2 FQNEAQ (reference sequence).

In its sample, this clone was seen once. V usage is TRBV5-1 and J usage is TRBJ1-5; 7 nucleotides align to TRBD1. The length of the CDR3 is 13 residues. Germline-derived CDR1 and CDR2 are SGHRS and YFSETQ. With V trimmed by 4 bases and J by 5 bases, 3 bases remained unmatched. The CDR3, as DNA: TGCGCCAGCAGCCCAACAGGGGATCAGCCCCAGCATTTT. It codes for CASSPTGDQPQHF. The whole variable domain, remainder taken from reference TRBV5-1 and TRBJ1-5, is KAGVTQTPRYLIKTRGQQVTLSCSPISGHRSVSWYQQTPGQGLQFLFEYFSETQRNKGNFPGRFSGRQFSNSRSEMNVSTLELGDSALYLCASSPTGDQPQHFGDGTRLSIL.

This rearrangement joins TRBV5-1 to TRBJ1-6; a possible D gene is TRBD1 (5 bases). The V gene lost 4 bases and the J gene lost 7 bases, with 15 bases spanning the gap. The germline CDR1 and CDR2 sequences are SGHRS and YFSETQ. The CDR3 is 15 residues long. CDR3 loop: CASSKGLKENSPLHF. Written as DNA, the CDR3 is TGCGCCAGCAGCAAGGGACTCAAAGAGAATTCACCCCTCCACTTT.